The 15 T cell receptor beta chains given below trace back to one sample, sequenced in a study of cytomegalovirus exposure and HLA in healthy donors. A multiplex PCR was run with 60 Vbeta primers and 13 Jbeta primers. Produced via immunoSEQ multiplex PCR; TCRdb's table is partial and in-frame only. This sample has about 130,000 clones, with about 80% found just once. The sequenced sample was PBMCs. These receptors all stem from a man aged 30 to 39 in good health and CMV-seronegative.

This rearrangement joins TRBV4-2 to TRBJ2-3; TRBD1 might be the D (6 bases). CDR3 size: 16 residues. In germline, CDR1 is LGHNA, CDR2 YNFKEQ. The V end lost 4 bases, the J end lost 2 bases, and 16 bases lay between the germline ends. Written as DNA, the CDR3 is TGTGCCAGCAGCCGGGGGCGGACAGAAATCACAGATACGCAGTATTTT. Translated: CASSRGRTEITDTQYF.

This clone was found once. The V call is TRBV7-8, the J call TRBJ2-5; TRBD1 aligns across 7 bases. With the DNA end fitting TRBJ2-7 better, the J assignment may be wrong. Germline-derived CDR1 and CDR2 are SGHVS and FQNEAQ. CDR3 size: 14 residues. The CDR3 is CASSPEGALYEQYF. The CDR3 DNA reads as TGTGCCAGCTCCCCCGAGGGGGCGTTGTACGAGCAGTACTTC.

This clone was seen only once. This rearrangement joins TRBV7-2 to TRBJ1-3; no clear D gene. The CDR3 runs to 14 residues. V gave up 5 bases and J gave up 0 bases, with 8 bases separating them. From germline, CDR1 is SGHTA and CDR2 FQGNSA. CDR3 residues: CASSLTGSGNTIYF. CDR3 DNA sequence: TGTGCCAGCAGCCTAACGGGCTCTGGAAACACCATATATTTT.

The gene calls are TRBV28 and TRBJ1-2; 10 bases match TRBD1. The CDR3 has 15 amino acids. Germline values: CDR1 MDHEN, CDR2 SYDVKM. V lost 6 bases to trimming and J lost 0 bases; unmatched junction nucleotides: 4. CDR3 sequence (DNA): TGTGCCAGCAGGGGACAGGGGAGGGCTAACTATGGCTACACCTTC. This codes for CASRGQGRANYGYTF.

The chain combines TRBV11-2 with TRBJ1-1; D unclear. V was pared by 5 bases and J by 3 bases, with 7 bases between. CDR1 is SGHAT, CDR2 FQNNGV, per germline. CDR3 length equals 12 residues. CDR3 nucleotides: TGTGCCAGCAGCAGCATCGACACTGAAGCTTTCTTT. It is translated as CASSSIDTEAFF.

The rearrangement uses TRBV18 and TRBJ1-2, with D possibly TRBD1 on 6 matching bases. Trimming removed 3 bases at V and 5 bases at J, with 13 bases between. CDR3 length equals 14 residues. Germline CDR1 reads KGHSH; CDR2 reads LQKENI. In DNA, the CDR3 is TGTGCCAGCTCACCTAGGGACAATGAATATGGCTACACCTTC. This sequence encodes CASSPRDNEYGYTF.

CDR3 DNA: TGTGCCTGGAGCCGGGACACCTTTGGAAACACCATATATTTT. Amino acid sequence: CAWSRDTFGNTIYF. The chain employs TRBV30 and TRBJ1-3; maybe TRBD1 (6 bases). The CDR3 contains 14 residues. V lost 3 bases and J 3 bases, leaving 12 bases between the germline ends. Germline CDR1 reads GTSNPN; CDR2 reads SVGIG (reference sequence).

This sequence joins TRBV5-1 and TRBJ2-5; D is possibly TRBD2 (6 bases). In germline, CDR1 is SGHRS, CDR2 YFSETQ. The CDR3 spans 16 residues. The V and J ends lost 3 bases and 5 bases respectively, with 20 bases between them. CDR3 bases: TGCGCCAGCAGCTGGATTAGGCCTGACCGGGGGGAGACCCAGTACTTC. Translating it yields CASSWIRPDRGETQYF.

This chain connects TRBV28 to TRBJ1-5; the D is unclear. The V and J ends lost 3 bases and 4 bases respectively, with 16 bases between them. Per the germline V gene, CDR1 is MDHEN and CDR2 is SYDVKM. The CDR3 has 16 amino acids. The DNA of the CDR3 is TGTGCCAGCAGTTTTGGGCTCCAACGGCCTAATCAGCCCCAGCATTTT. It codes for CASSFGLQRPNQPQHF.

This chain uses TRBV4-1 with TRBJ2-3, with D tentatively TRBD2 (5 bases). Trimming cost V 2 bases and J 4 bases, with 10 bases left between them. The V gene's germline CDR1 is MGHRA and CDR2 YSYEKL. The CDR3 covers 14 residues. CDR3 sequence reads: CASSQWSGADTQYF. In DNA, the CDR3 is TGCGCCAGCAGCCAATGGTCCGGGGCAGATACGCAGTATTTT.

The V call is TRBV25-1, the J call TRBJ2-1; TRBD1 agrees at 8 bases. Unmatched junction bases numbered 5, after V lost 7 bases and J lost 3 bases. Germline V gives CDR1 MGHDK, CDR2 SYGVNS. This CDR3 region has 14 residues. The CDR3 loop is CASNAGGYYNEQFF. The CDR3 nucleotides read TGTGCCAGCAATGCAGGGGGCTACTACAATGAGCAGTTCTTC. The entire variable domain, with the rest obtained from reference TRBV25-1 and TRBJ2-1, is as follows: EADIYQTPRYLVIGTGKKITLECSQTMGHDKMYWYQQDPGMELHLIHYSYGVNSTEKGDLSSESTVSRIRTEHFPLTLESARPSHTSQYLCASNAGGYYNEQFFGPGTRLTVL.

V usage is TRBV19 and J usage is TRBJ2-1; 11 nucleotides align to TRBD1. The CDR3 length is 15 residues. V lost 5 bases, J lost 3 bases, and 3 bases stayed unmatched. CDR1 LNHDA and CDR2 SQIVND come from the germline V gene (reference sequence). Written as DNA, the CDR3 is TGTGCCAGTAGTCTAGGGACAGGGGGCTACAATGAGCAGTTCTTC. Translated, it gives CASSLGTGGYNEQFF.

This clone was seen once. The J gene is TRBJ1-5, the V gene TRBV5-4, with D perhaps TRBD1 (6 bases). From germline, CDR1 is SGHNT and CDR2 YYREEE (reference sequence). The CDR3 loop spans 14 amino acids. Trimming removed 2 bases from V and 3 bases from J, with 9 bases in between. CDR3 coding DNA: TGTGCCAGCAGCTTACAGGGAAACAATCAGCCCCAGCATTTT. It encodes CASSLQGNNQPQHF.

V and J are TRBV4-3 and TRBJ1-4; possibly TRBD1 for D (5 bases). Germline V CDR1 and CDR2: LGHNA, YSLEER. Trimming cost V 1 base and J 4 bases, with 7 bases left between them. This CDR3 has 14 amino acids. The CDR3 loop reads CASSQAGDNEKLFF. The CDR3 bases are TGCGCCAGCAGCCAAGCGGGGGATAATGAAAAACTGTTTTTT.

The V and J genes are TRBV6-5 and TRBJ1-4; D is perhaps TRBD1 (6 bases). The germline V gene has CDR1 MNHEY and CDR2 SVGAGI. The CDR3 sequence is 14 residues long. The V and J ends lost 2 bases and 8 bases respectively, with 12 bases between them. The CDR3: CASSYRGAGEKLFF. The CDR3 DNA sequence: TGTGCCAGCAGTTACCGGGGGGCAGGGGAAAAACTGTTTTTT.